The sequence of this T cell receptor (beta chain) was determined in a study of T cells in localized non-small cell lung cancer. TCRdb keeps only in-frame clones here, not all; method: immunoSEQ multiplex PCR. The table shows approximately 2,200 clones, with more than 30% occurring only once. Germline V gives CDR1 LNHDA, CDR2 SQIVND (reference sequence). V lost 6 bases to trimming and J lost 5 bases, with 19 bases between them. The CDR3 consists of 15 residues. The source material was normal lung tissue next to the tumor, sampled before any cancer treatment. The rearrangement joins TRBV19 to TRBJ1-1, with D possibly TRBD1 on 6 matching bases. This clonotype was obtained from a female donor at least 60 years old with stage I squamous cell lung carcinoma. CDR3 region: CASSLGGTRSTEAFF. The DNA for the CDR3 is TGTGCCAGTAGCCTAGGGGGGACAAGGTCTACTGAAGCTTTCTTT.